A selection of T cell receptor beta chains follows, all from one sample in a study of T cell responses to AZD1222 COVID-19 vaccine. Clones were read by immunoSEQ multiplex PCR, and TCRdb kept only the in-frame ones, dropping some. The sample holds some 160,000 clones, 92% seen once. Sequencing used peripheral blood, obtained on day 0 of AZD1222 vaccination. These TCRs come from an adult in good health. Each CDR3 is given with its conserved first and last residue. A D gene is named only where the DNA matches it firmly. Clone sizes are given selectively: once, few, many, or a class where the clone is expanded.

V: TRBV3-1/TRBV3-2
size: NA
D: NA
J: TRBJ2-4
CDR3: CASSQDHRGALAKNIQYF
DNA: TGTGCCAGCAGCCAAGATCACCGTGGGGCACTAGCCAAAAACATTCAGTACTTC

V: TRBV27
size: NA
D: NA
J: TRBJ2-7
CDR3: CASSYASSYEQYF
DNA: TGTGCCAGCAGCTATGCTAGCTCCTACGAGCAGTACTTC

V: TRBV7-2
size: NA
D: TRBD1
J: TRBJ2-3
CDR3: CASSPDRGTGTQYF
DNA: TGTGCCAGCAGCCCGGACAGGGGGACTGGTACGCAGTATTTT

V: TRBV18
size: NA
D: NA
J: TRBJ2-2
CDR3: CASSPLNTGELFF
DNA: TGTGCCAGCTCACCACTGAACACCGGGGAGCTGTTTTTT

V: TRBV28
size: once
D: NA
J: TRBJ2-7
CDR3: CASSFRGAPSYEQYF
DNA: TGTGCCAGCAGTTTTAGGGGGGCTCCCTCCTACGAGCAGTACTTC

V: TRBV5-1
size: NA
D: NA
J: TRBJ1-2
CDR3: CASSWGSGRRMGAGEDGYTF
DNA: TGCGCCAGCAGTTGGGGTTCCGGCCGGCGCATGGGGGCAGGGGAAGATGGCTACACCTTC

V: TRBV2
size: NA
D: TRBD1
J: TRBJ1-1
CDR3: CASSEDRGYTEAFF
DNA: TGTGCCAGCAGTGAAGACAGGGGTTACACTGAAGCTTTCTTT

V: TRBV5-6
size: once
D: NA
J: TRBJ1-1
CDR3: CASSLAGQGLRNTEAFF
DNA: TGTGCCAGCAGCTTGGCCGGTCAGGGGTTGCGGAACACTGAAGCTTTCTTT

V: TRBV7-2
size: NA
D: TRBD2
J: TRBJ2-7
CDR3: CASSLDGTGGYEQYF
DNA: TGTGCCAGCAGCTTAGACGGGACGGGGGGCTACGAGCAGTACTTC

V: TRBV10-2
size: NA
D: NA
J: TRBJ2-3
CDR3: CASSDTDTQYF
DNA: TGCGCCAGCAGTGACACAGATACGCAGTATTTT

V: TRBV10-3
size: NA
D: TRBD1
J: TRBJ1-3
CDR3: CAISDREHSGNTIYF
DNA: TGTGCCATCAGCGACAGGGAACATTCTGGAAACACCATATATTTT

V: TRBV7-8
size: NA
D: TRBD1
J: TRBJ2-7
CDR3: CASSSTGAEQYF
DNA: TGTGCCAGCAGCTCGACAGGGGCCGAGCAGTACTTC

V: TRBV5-1
size: NA
D: NA
J: TRBJ1-1
CDR3: CASSLGGGSPLEAFF
DNA: TGCGCCAGCAGCTTGGGCGGGGGATCTCCCCTTGAGGCTTTCTTT

V: TRBV2
size: NA
D: NA
J: TRBJ1-5
CDR3: CASRGGSNSNQPQHF
DNA: TGTGCCAGCAGGGGGGGGTCAAACAGTAATCAGCCCCAGCATTTT

V: TRBV18
size: NA
D: NA
J: TRBJ1-4
CDR3: CASSPGVQEKLFF
DNA: TGTGCCAGCTCACCCGGGGTTCAAGAAAAACTGTTTTTT

V: TRBV30
size: NA
D: TRBD1
J: TRBJ1-3
CDR3: CAWSRQGVEFAF
DNA: TGTGCCTGGAGTCGGCAGGGGGTTGAATTCGCGTTT

V: TRBV7-9
size: NA
D: TRBD2
J: TRBJ2-1
CDR3: CASSLGVQRDRYNEQFF
DNA: TGTGCCAGCAGCTTAGGGGTACAGCGGGATCGCTACAATGAGCAGTTCTTC

V: TRBV7-9
size: NA
D: NA
J: TRBJ1-1
CDR3: CASSPRQEAFF
DNA: TGTGCCAGCAGCCCCAGACAGGAAGCTTTCTTT